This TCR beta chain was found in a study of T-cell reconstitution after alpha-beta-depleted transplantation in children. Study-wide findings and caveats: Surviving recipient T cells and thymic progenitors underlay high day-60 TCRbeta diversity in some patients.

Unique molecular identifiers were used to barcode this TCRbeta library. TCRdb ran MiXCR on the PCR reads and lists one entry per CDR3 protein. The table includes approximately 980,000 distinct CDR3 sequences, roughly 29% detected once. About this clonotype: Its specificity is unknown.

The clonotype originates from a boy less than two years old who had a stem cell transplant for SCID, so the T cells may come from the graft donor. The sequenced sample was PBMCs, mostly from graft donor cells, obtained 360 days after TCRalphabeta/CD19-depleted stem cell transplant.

This chain's CDR3 is CASSLPLGSSYEQYF. CDR3 DNA: TGTGCCAGCAGTTTACCGCTGGGGTCTTCCTACGAGCAGTACTTC. The chain uses TRBV12-3 or TRBV12-4 and TRBJ2-7; D is undetermined. The CDR3 totals 15 residues. Trimming took 2 bases from V and 1 from J, leaving 12 bases between them.